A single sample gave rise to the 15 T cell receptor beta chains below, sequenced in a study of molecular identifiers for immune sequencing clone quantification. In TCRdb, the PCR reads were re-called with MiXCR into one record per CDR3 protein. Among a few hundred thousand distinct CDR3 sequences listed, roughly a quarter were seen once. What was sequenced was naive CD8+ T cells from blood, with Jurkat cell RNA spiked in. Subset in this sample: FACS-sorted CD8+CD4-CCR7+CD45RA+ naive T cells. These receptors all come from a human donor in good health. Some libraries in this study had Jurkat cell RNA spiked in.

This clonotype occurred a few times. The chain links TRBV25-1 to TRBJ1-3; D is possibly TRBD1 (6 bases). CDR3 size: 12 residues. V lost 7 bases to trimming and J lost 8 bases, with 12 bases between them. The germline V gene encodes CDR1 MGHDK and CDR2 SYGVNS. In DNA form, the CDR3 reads TGTGCCAGCAATTGGGGACAAGACACCATATATTTT. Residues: CASNWGQDTIYF.

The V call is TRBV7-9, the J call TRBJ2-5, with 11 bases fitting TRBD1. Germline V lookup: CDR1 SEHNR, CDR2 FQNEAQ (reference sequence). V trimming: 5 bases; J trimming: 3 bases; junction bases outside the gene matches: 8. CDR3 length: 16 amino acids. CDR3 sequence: CASSPGQGAHKETQYF. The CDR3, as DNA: TGTGCCAGCAGCCCAGGACAGGGGGCGCACAAAGAGACCCAGTACTTC.

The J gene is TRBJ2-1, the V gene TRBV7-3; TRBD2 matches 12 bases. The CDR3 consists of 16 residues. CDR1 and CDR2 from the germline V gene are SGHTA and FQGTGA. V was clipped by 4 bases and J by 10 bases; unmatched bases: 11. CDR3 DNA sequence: TGTGCCAGCAGCTCGACCGGACTAGCGGGAACGGCCGAGCAGTTCTTC. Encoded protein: CASSSTGLAGTAEQFF.

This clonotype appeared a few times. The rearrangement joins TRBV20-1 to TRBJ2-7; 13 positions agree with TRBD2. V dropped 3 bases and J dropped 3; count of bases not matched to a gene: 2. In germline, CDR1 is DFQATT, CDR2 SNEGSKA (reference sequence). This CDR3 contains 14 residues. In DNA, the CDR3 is TGCAGTGCTAGGGGACTAGCGGGGAACTACGAGCAGTACTTC. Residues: CSARGLAGNYEQYF.

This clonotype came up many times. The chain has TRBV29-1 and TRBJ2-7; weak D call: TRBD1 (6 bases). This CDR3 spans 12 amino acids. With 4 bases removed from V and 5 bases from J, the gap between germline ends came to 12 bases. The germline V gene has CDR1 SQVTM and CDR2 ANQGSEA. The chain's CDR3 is CSVVWQGNEQYF. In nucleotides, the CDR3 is TGCAGCGTTGTATGGCAGGGGAACGAGCAGTACTTC.

The CDR3 DNA is TGTGCCAGCAGCTCCCCAGACTCATACGTCTCTGGGGCCAACGTCCTGACTTTC. Translated: CASSSPDSYVSGANVLTF. The chain employs TRBV4-2 and TRBJ2-6; D unclear. Germline loops: CDR1 LGHNA, CDR2 YNFKEQ. The CDR3 loop spans 18 amino acids. V lost 5 bases and J lost 0, with 17 bases in between.

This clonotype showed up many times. The CDR3 DNA follows: TGCGCCAGCAGCTGGGGGGGCGGGGGCACTGAAGCTTTCTTT. Translation: CASSWGGGGTEAFF. V usage is TRBV4-3 and J usage is TRBJ1-1; D possibly corresponds to TRBD1 (6 bases). CDR1 LGHNA and CDR2 YSLEER come from the germline V gene. The CDR3 consists of 14 residues. V was cut by 5 bases and J by 4 bases, with 14 bases left in between.

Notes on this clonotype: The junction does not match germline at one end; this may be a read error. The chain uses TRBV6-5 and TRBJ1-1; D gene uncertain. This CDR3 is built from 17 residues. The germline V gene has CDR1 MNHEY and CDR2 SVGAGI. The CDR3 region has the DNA TGTGCCAGCAGTTACTCTGGGGAGGGCTTCATGAACACTGAAGCTTCCTTT. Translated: CASSYSGEGFMNTEASF.

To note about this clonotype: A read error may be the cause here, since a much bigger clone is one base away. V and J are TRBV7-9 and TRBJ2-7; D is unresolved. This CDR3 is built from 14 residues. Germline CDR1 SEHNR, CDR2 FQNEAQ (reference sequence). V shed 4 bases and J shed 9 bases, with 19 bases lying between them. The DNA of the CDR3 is TGTGCCAGCAGCTCACCAGTCGCCCGTTTCGGGCAGTACTTC. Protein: CASSSPVARFGQYF.

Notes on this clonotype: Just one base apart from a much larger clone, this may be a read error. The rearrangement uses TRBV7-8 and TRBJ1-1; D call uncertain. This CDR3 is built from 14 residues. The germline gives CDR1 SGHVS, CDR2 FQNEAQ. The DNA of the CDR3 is TGTGCCAGCAGCTCCGTTGGGCTTGGCACTGGAGCTTTCTTT. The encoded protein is CASSSVGLGTGAFF.

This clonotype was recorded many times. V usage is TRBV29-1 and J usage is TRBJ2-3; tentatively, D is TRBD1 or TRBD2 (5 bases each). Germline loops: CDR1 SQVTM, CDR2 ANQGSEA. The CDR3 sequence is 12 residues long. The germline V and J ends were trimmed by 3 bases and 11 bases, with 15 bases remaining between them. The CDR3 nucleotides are TGCAGCGTTGAGAAAATTGGGGACGAGCAGTATTTT. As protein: CSVEKIGDEQYF.

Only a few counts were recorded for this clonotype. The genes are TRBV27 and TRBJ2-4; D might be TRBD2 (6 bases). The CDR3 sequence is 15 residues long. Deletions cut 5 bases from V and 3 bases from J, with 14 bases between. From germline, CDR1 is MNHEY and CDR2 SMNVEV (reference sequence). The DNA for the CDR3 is TGTGCCAGCAGTCCCGGAGGGCCCATCAAAAACATTCAGTACTTC. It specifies CASSPGGPIKNIQYF.

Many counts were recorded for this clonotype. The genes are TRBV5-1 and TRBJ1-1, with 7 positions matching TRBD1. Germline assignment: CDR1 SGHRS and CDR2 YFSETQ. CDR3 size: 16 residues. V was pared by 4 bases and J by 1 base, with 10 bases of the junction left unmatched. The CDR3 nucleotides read TGCGCCAGCAGCCCTGCACCGGGACAGTCGAACACTGAAGCTTTCTTT. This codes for CASSPAPGQSNTEAFF.

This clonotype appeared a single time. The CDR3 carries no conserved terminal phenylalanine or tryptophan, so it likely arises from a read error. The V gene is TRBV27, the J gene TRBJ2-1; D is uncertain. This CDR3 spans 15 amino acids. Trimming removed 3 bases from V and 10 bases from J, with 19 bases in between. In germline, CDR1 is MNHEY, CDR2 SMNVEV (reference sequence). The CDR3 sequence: CASSFVSPAPEEQFS. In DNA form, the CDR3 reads TGTGCCAGCAGTTTTGTGTCGCCGGCGCCCGAGGAGCAGTTCTCC.

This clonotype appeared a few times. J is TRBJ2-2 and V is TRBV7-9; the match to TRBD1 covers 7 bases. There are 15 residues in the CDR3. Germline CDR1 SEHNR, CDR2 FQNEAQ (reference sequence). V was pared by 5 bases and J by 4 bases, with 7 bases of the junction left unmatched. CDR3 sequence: CASSSPTGSTGELFF. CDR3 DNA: TGTGCCAGCAGCAGTCCGACAGGGAGCACCGGGGAGCTGTTTTTT. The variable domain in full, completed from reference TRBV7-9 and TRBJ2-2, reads DTGVSQNPRHKITKRGQNVTFRCDPISEHNRLYWYRQTLGQGPEFLTYFQNEAQLEKSRLLSDRFSAERPKGSFSTLEIQRTEQGDSAMYLCASSSPTGSTGELFFGEGSRLTVL.